The rows below give T cell receptor beta chains drawn from one sample of a study of immune cell composition in non-small cell lung cancer. Here immunoSEQ multiplex PCR was the method, and the copy in TCRdb shows in-frame clones only, minus some. The sample lists more than 3,000 clones, nearly 85% occurring once. What was sequenced was lung tumor tissue. These receptors were taken from a human donor with non-small cell lung cancer. Each CDR3 is given without its conserved first and last residue.

TRBV28 | ASRPSGRGRETQY
TRBV19 | ASSIVGGYGANVLT
TRBV19 | ASIGTGDNGYT
TRBV29-1 | SVVGTEDTQY
TRBV2 | ASKRAGFDEQY
TRBV10-2 | ASSEGARREQY
TRBV30 | AWSEGAGVAGELF
TRBV6-1 | ASRVGTGGGETQY
TRBV11-2 | ASSLDQGTVYGYT
TRBV28 | ASNQGFFGRGRYGYT
TRBV7-6 | ASSETHYEQY
TRBV7-2 | ASSAMVSGGNEQF
TRBV30 | AWSFGGGGRARKAGYNEQY
TRBV25-1 | ASGQGTNSPLH
TRBV27 | ASRSSGNTIY
TRBV28 | ASNRPGQTNSNQPQH
TRBV28 | ASSFRGADTQY
TRBV5-8 | ASSSGGGSSGQETQY
TRBV5-1 | ASSPTPYGLAMSTDTQY
TRBV15 | ATSSASDSIYGYT
TRBV23-1 | ASIVQPQH
TRBV7-2 | ASSLTPGTRDTQY
TRBV5-1 | ASSRRAAGDGYT
TRBV10-3 | AISEQGAGTEAF
TRBV2 | ASKEGTGGNTIY
TRBV27 | ASSLSWGQGAAGTSGSHGELF
TRBV9 | ASSVVGGSFEQF
TRBV18 | ASSPGQGAF
TRBV28 | ASSFLLVDTDTQY
TRBV19 | ASSISPSGYQPQH
TRBV10-3 | AISRDREVDTQY
TRBV2 | ASTPQGQPTGELF
TRBV25-1 | ASSESGDLNTEAF
TRBV28 | ASSHGQTHEKLF
TRBV29-1 | SVEPGGEGYT
TRBV9 | ASSVEGQTLTGELF
TRBV11-2 | ASSLGQGPGYEQY
TRBV5-1 | ASSLDLPGVPIYGYT
TRBV27 | ASSFRLAGGGYTGELF
TRBV28 | ASKEGGGFLYEQY
TRBV5-4 | ASSLGTGGVETQY
TRBV19 | ASSTTGALYEQY
TRBV19 | ASSDGVVHLYGYT
TRBV28 | ASSTGTGVHEQY
TRBV4-2 | ASSQGLAGADTQY